Sequencing of this T cell receptor (beta chain) was carried out in a study of blood T cell repertoires in COVID-19 (dated by TCRdb to 2018 to 2021). Regarding the research as a whole: The collaborator samples originated in the United States, Italy and Spain and spanned the acute and convalescent phases of COVID-19. The repertoires were released in a freely available public database meant as a resource for research on the immune response to SARS-CoV-2. Samples were obtained from the ongoing ImmuneRACE study (first 160 participants) and from over 1,000 subjects provided by 6 global collaborators. The material from the prospective study consisted of cDNA or gDNA derived from T cells, B-cell-depleted T cells, or PBMCs. The sample metadata nearly always contained a de-identified subject ID, COVID-19 status, age in years and sex. Subjects who had been exposed to COVID-19, were actively infected with it, or had recovered from it provided the deeply sampled blood TCRbeta repertoires that made up the dataset. HLA class I and class II types, where available, came from metadata supplied by the sample provider rather than from assay-based typing.

The immunoSEQ Assay, a bias-controlled multiplex PCR, was used to amplify TCRbeta CDR3 regions from genomic DNA. Per the original workflow: The number of nucleated cells in each sample was estimated from the amplification of reference gene primers within the assay. To quantify the absolute abundance of each unique TCRbeta CDR3 rearrangement, sequence reads were collapsed and filtered. For each sample, productive Simpson clonality was calculated by taking the square root of Simpson's diversity index across productive rearrangements. In its TCRdb copy, this immuneACCESS table keeps in-frame sequences only and misses some clones. Where compared with another copy, unresolved V genes explain less than half of these, and the others have no known cause. The DNA was the basis for D and trimming; V, J and clone size are from that table. This sample has about 170,000 clones in its table, and just under 85% of those were observed once. 22% of the sample is in the top ten clones.

The cysteine opens and the phenylalanine closes a CDR3 of 14 amino acids. The CDR3 DNA has 42 bases and is translated from base 1. V is cut by 6 bases and J by 10 bases, and the space between the germline ends is 17 bases. Sequences SGHRS (CDR1) and YFSETQ (CDR2) are obtained from the germline V gene. Whole blood was collected in K2EDTA tubes by collaborating institutions according to the institutions' own protocols. For TCRbeta analysis, collaborators shipped samples as frozen whole blood, isolated PBMCs, or DNA extracted from either of those sample types. Broader findings and caveats from the paper: Clinical and demographic metadata were provided uncurated, with the amount varying by source and participant.

On this clone: The antigen it binds to is not known. Per-base qualities were not stored, and no clone one base away is much larger.

The source is a woman of 80 years or more with acute or convalescent COVID-19. Rearrangement joined TRBV5-1 to TRBJ1-6; there is no confident call for the D gene. The sequencing sample was made of peripheral blood. The CDR3 reads as follows: CASNYGDFGSPLHF. The nucleotide sequence is given as TGCGCCAGCAACTACGGGGATTTCGGGTCACCCCTCCACTTT.